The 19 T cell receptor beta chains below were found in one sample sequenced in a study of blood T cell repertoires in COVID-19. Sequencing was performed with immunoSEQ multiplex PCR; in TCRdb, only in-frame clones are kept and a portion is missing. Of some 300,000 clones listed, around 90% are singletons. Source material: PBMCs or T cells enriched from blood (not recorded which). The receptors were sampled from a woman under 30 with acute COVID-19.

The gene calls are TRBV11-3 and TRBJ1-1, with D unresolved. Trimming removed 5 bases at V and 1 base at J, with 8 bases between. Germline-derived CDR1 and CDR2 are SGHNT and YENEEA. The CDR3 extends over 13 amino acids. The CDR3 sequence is CASSLMRNTEAFF. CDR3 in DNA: TGTGCCAGCAGCCTCATGAGGAACACTGAAGCTTTCTTT.

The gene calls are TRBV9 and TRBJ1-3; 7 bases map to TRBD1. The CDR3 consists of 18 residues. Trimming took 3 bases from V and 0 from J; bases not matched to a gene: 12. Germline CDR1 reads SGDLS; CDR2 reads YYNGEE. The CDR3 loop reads CASSALFDRDLSGNTIYF. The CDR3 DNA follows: TGTGCCAGCAGCGCACTTTTTGACAGGGACCTCTCTGGAAACACCATATATTTT.

The CDR3 sequence: CATGQGAEGYTF. CDR3 nucleotide sequence: TGTGCCACGGGACAGGGGGCTGAAGGCTACACCTTC. The chain joins TRBV2 to TRBJ1-2, with 12 bases aligning to TRBD1. J was trimmed by 8 bases and V by 10 bases; bases with no gene match: 5. This CDR3 region has 12 residues. The germline V gene encodes CDR1 SNHLY and CDR2 FYNNEI.

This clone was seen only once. CDR3 region: CASSPPTSGSMNNEQFF. The DNA of the CDR3 is TGCGCCAGCAGCCCTCCTACTAGCGGGAGTATGAACAATGAGCAGTTCTTC. This chain joins TRBV5-1 and TRBJ2-1; 11 positions match TRBD2. CDR3 size: 17 residues. Germline assignment: CDR1 SGHRS and CDR2 YFSETQ. With V trimmed by 4 bases and J by 5 bases, 11 bases remained unmatched.

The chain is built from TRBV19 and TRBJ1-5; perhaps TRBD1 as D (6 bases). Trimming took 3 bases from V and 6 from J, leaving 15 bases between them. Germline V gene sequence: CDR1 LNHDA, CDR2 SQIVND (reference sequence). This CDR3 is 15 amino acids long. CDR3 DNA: TGTGCCAGTAGTATGGGAACAGGGTTTGGTCAGCCCCAGCATTTT. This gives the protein CASSMGTGFGQPQHF.

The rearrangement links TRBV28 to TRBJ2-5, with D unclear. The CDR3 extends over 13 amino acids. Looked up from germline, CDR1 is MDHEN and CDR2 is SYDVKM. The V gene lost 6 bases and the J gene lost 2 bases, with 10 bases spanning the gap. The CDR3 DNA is TGTGCCAGCAGAAGAAGTACTCAAGAGACCCAGTACTTC. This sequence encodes CASRRSTQETQYF.

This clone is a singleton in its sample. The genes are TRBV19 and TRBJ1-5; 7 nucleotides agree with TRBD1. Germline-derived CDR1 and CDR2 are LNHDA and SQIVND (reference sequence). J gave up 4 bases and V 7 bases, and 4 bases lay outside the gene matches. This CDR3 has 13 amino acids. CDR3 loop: CASKTGINQPQHF. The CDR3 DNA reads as TGTGCCAGTAAGACAGGGATAAATCAGCCCCAGCATTTT.

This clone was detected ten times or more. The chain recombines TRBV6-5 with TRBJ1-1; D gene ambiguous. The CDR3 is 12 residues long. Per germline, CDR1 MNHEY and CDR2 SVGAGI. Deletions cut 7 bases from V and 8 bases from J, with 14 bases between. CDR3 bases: TGTGCCAGCACCCCCCCGGGGAGGGAAGCTTTCTTT. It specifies CASTPPGREAFF.

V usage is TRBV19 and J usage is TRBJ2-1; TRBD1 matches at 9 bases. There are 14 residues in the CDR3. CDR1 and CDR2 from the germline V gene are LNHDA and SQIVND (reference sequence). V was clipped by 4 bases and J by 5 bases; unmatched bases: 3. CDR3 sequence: CASSSRTGDNEQFF. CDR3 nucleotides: TGTGCCAGTAGTAGCCGGACAGGGGACAATGAGCAGTTCTTC.

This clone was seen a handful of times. This CDR3 reads CASSYTQEGGYTF. The CDR3 region has the DNA TGTGCCAGCAGCTACACTCAGGAAGGAGGCTACACCTTC. The rearrangement links TRBV7-9 to TRBJ1-2, with unresolved D. The V and J ends lost 4 bases and 8 bases respectively, with 14 bases between them. Germline V gives CDR1 SEHNR, CDR2 FQNEAQ (reference sequence). The CDR3 is made up of 13 amino acids.

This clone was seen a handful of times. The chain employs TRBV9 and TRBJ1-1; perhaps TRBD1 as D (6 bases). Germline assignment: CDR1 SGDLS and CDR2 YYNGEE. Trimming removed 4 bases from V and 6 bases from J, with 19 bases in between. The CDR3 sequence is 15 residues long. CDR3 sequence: CASSPRGGQRPEAFF. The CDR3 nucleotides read TGTGCCAGCAGCCCCCGAGGAGGACAGCGGCCTGAAGCTTTCTTT.

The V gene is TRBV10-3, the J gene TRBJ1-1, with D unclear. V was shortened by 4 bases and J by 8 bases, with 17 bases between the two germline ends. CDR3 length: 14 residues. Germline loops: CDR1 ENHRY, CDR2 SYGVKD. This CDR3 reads CAISAPDDGLEAFF. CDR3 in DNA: TGTGCCATCAGTGCCCCCGACGACGGGTTAGAAGCTTTCTTT.

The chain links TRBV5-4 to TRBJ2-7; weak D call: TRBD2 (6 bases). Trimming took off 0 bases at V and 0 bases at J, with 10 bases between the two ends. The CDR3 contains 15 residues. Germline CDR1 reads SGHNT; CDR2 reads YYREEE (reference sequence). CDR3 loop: CASSLEASASYEQYF. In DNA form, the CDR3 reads TGTGCCAGCAGCTTGGAGGCTAGCGCCTCCTACGAGCAGTACTTC. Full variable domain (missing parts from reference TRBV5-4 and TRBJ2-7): ETGVTQSPTHLIKTRGQQVTLRCSSQSGHNTVSWYQQALGQGPQFIFQYYREEENGRGNFPPRFSGLQFPNYSSELNVNALELDDSALYLCASSLEASASYEQYFGPGTRLTVT.

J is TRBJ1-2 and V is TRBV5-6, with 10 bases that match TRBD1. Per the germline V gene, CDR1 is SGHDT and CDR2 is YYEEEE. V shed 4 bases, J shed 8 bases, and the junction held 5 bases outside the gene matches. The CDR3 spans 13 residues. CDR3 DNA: TGTGCCAGCAGCAAGACAGGGGGCCGCGGCTACACCTTC. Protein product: CASSKTGGRGYTF.

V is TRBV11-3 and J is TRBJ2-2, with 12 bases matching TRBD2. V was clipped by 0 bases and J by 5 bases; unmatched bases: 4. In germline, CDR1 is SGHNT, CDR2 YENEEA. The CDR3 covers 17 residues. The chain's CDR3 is CASSLDGLAGRTGELFF. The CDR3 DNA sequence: TGTGCCAGCAGCTTAGATGGACTAGCGGGACGAACCGGGGAGCTGTTTTTT.

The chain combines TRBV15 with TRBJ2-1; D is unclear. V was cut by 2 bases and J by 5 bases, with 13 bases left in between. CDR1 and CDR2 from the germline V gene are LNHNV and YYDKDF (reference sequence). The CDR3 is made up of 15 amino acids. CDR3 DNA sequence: TGTGCCACCAGCAGATCTCAAAGACTGGACAATGAGCAGTTCTTC. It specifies CATSRSQRLDNEQFF.

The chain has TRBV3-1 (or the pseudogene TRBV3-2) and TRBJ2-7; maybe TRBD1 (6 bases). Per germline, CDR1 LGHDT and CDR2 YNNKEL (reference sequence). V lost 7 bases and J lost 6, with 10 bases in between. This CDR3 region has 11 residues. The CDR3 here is CASKGVLEQYF. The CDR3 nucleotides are TGTGCCAGCAAGGGGGTCCTCGAGCAGTACTTC.

The DNA for the CDR3 is TGTGCCAGCAGTGAAATCAGATCGAACACTGAAGCTTTCTTT. The encoded protein is CASSEIRSNTEAFF. The rearrangement links TRBV2 to TRBJ1-1; D remains unclear. V was clipped by 2 bases and J by 1 base, with 8 bases between them. The CDR3 loop spans 14 amino acids. Germline V gene data show CDR1 as SNHLY and CDR2 as FYNNEI.

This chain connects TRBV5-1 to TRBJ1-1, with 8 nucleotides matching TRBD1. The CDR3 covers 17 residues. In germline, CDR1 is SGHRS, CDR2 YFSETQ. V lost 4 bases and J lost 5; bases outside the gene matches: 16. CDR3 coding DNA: TGCGCCAGCAGCCCGTGGACAGGGACGACCTTGCGGACTGAAGCTTTCTTT. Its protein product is CASSPWTGTTLRTEAFF.